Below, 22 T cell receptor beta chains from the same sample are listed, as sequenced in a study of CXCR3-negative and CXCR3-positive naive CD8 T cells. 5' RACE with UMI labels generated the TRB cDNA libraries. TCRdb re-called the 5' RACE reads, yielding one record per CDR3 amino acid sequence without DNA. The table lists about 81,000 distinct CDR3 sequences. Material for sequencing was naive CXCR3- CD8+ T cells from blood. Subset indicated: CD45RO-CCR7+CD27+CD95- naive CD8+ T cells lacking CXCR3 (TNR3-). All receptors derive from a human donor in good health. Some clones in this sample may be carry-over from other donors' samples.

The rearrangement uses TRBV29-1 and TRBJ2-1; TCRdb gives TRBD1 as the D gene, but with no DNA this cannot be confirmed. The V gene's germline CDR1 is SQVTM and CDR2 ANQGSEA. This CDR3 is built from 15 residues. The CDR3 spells CSSADRTSSYNEQFF.

CDR3 residues: CSANERLAGVGYNEQFF. V usage is TRBV20-1 and J usage is TRBJ2-1; TCRdb's D call of TRBD2 is untestable without DNA. Germline loops: CDR1 DFQATT, CDR2 SNEGSKA (reference sequence). The CDR3 spans 17 residues.

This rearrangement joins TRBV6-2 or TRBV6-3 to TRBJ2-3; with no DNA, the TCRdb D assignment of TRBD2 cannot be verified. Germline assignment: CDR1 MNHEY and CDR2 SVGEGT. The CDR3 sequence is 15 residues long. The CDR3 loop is CASRSSGGATDTQYF.

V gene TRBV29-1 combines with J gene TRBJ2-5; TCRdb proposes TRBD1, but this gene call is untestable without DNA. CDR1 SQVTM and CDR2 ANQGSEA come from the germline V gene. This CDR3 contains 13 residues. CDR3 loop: CSVFRTASENQYF.

The CDR3 loop is CASSQRTSPQGTQYF. This chain connects TRBV4-3 to TRBJ2-3; TCRdb lists TRBD2, though no DNA is available to test this call. The CDR3 totals 15 residues. Germline values: CDR1 LGHNA, CDR2 YSLEER.

This CDR3 is CSVEFYQLNGYTF. The rearrangement uses TRBV29-1 and TRBJ1-2. CDR3 length: 13 amino acids. Germline CDR1 is SQVTM and CDR2 is ANQGSEA.

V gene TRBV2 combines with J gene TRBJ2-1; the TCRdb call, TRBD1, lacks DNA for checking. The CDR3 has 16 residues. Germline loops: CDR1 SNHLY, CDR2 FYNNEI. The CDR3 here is CASSEDRDRGGNEQFF. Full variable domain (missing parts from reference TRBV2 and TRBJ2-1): EPEVTQTPSHQVTQMGQEVILRCVPISNHLYFYWYRQILGQKVEFLVSFYNNEISEKSEIFDDQFSVERPDGSNFTLKIRSTKLEDSAMYFCASSEDRDRGGNEQFFGPGTRLTVL.

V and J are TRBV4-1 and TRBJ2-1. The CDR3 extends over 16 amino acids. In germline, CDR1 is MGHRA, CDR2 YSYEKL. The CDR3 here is CASSQDVLNPYNEQFF.

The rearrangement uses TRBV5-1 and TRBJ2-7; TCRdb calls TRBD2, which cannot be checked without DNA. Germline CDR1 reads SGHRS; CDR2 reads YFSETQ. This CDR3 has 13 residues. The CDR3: CASSFGSMYEQYF. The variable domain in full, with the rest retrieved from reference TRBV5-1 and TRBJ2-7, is KAGVTQTPRYLIKTRGQQVTLSCSPISGHRSVSWYQQTPGQGLQFLFEYFSETQRNKGNFPGRFSGRQFSNSRSEMNVSTLELGDSALYLCASSFGSMYEQYFGPGTRLTVT.

The CDR3 loop reads CASRPGQGVYEQYF. The rearrangement uses TRBV27 and TRBJ2-7; no DNA is available, so the TRBD1 call from TCRdb remains unchecked. The CDR3 covers 14 residues. Germline CDR1 reads MNHEY; CDR2 reads SMNVEV (reference sequence).

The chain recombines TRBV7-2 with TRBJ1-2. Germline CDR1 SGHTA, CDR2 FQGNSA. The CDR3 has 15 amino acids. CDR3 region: CASSYVTSGYYGYTF.

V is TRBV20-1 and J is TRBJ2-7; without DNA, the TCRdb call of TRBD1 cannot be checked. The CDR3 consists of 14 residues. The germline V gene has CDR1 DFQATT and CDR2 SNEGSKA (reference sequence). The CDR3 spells CSAIGTGTTYEQYF.

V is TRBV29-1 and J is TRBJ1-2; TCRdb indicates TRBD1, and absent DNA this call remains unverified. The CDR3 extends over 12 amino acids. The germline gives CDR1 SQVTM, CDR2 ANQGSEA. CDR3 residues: CSVEGTAYGYTF.

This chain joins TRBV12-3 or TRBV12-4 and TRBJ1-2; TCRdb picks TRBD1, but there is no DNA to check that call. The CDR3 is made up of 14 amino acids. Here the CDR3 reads CASSSTDNNYGYTF.

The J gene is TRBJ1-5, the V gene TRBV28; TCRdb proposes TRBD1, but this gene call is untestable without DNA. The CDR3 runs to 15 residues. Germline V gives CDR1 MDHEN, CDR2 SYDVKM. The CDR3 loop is CASSLRTGGNQPQHF.

The chain's CDR3 is CASSYSVAGIDEQYF. The V call is TRBV6-2 or TRBV6-3, the J call TRBJ2-7; TCRdb's assignment of TRBD2 cannot be checked, as there is no DNA. This CDR3 region has 15 residues. Germline CDR1 reads MNHEY; CDR2 reads SVGEGT.

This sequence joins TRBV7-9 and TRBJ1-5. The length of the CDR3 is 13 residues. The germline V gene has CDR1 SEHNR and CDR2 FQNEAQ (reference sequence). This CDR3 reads CASSSMSGQPQHF.

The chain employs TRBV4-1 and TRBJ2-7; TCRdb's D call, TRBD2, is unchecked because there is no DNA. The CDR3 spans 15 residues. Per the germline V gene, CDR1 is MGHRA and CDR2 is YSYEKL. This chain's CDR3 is CASSQVAGGNYEQYF.

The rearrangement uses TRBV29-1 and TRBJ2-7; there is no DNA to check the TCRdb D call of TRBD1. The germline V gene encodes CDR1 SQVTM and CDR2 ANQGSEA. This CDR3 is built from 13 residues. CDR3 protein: CSVEGGHSYEQYF.

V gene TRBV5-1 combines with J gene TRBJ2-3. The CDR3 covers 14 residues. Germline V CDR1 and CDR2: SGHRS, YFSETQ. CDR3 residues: CASSFRIITDTQYF.

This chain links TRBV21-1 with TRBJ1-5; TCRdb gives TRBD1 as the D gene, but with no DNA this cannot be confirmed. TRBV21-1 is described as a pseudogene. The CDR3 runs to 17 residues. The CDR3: CASSKEAVGQGDVPQHF.

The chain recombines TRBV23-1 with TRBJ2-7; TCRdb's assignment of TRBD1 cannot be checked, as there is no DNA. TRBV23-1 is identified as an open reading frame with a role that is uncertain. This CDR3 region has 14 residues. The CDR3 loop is CASSLGQVGNEQYF.